This T cell receptor (beta chain) was profiled in a study of T cell clonality in common variable immunodeficiency. Clones were sequenced by immunoSEQ multiplex PCR, and TCRdb holds only the in-frame ones, with some missing. Singletons are absent from the sample, which has around 9,600 clones. This clone has a count of ten or more. What it binds is not known. Study-level points and caveats: Reportedly, TCR beta sequences from common variable immunodeficiency showed fewer deletions and N-nucleotide insertions.

Sequences were obtained from peripheral blood mononuclear cells. The TCR sequence derives from a human donor with common variable immunodeficiency.

CDR3 DNA (partial): TGTGCCAGCAGAGCCCTAGGGGTCTCAGGTCAGCCC. Translated: CASRALGVSGQP. The CDR3 in full is CASRALGVSGQPQHF. This chain connects TRBV7-2 to TRBJ1-5; tentatively, D is TRBD1 (5 bases). The read ends 3 residues before the CDR3 terminus; that terminus is restored from the germline J gene. V was shortened by 6 bases and J by 6 bases, with 18 bases between the two germline ends. This CDR3 is built from 15 residues. Germline-derived CDR1 and CDR2 are SGHTA and FQGNSA.